Shown below are 26 T cell receptor beta chains from a single sample sequenced in a study of monozygotic twins with inflammatory bowel disease. For each CDR3 protein, TCRdb gives one entry from its re-call of the 5' RACE reads, without DNA. The table lists about 380,000 distinct CDR3 sequences. Sequences were obtained from blood. The receptors here all came from a human donor with ulcerative colitis or Crohn's disease, or a healthy co-twin of an affected twin (not recorded which).

The chain joins TRBV2 to TRBJ2-1; TCRdb selects TRBD1, and the lack of DNA leaves this call unchecked. The V gene's germline CDR1 is SNHLY and CDR2 FYNNEI. CDR3 length: 14 residues. This CDR3 is CASSETMGPAEQFF.

The chain has TRBV29-1 and TRBJ1-2; TCRdb's assignment of TRBD1 cannot be checked, as there is no DNA. This CDR3 spans 13 amino acids. CDR1 is SQVTM and CDR2 is ANQGSEA in the germline V gene. CDR3 residues: CSIPAARRGGYTF. Complete variable domain (other parts from reference TRBV29-1 and TRBJ1-2): SAVISQKPSRDICQRGTSLTIQCQVDSQVTMMFWYRQQPGQSLTLIATANQGSEATYESGFVIDKFPISRPNLTFSTLTVSNMSPEDSSIYLCSIPAARRGGYTFGSGTRLTVV.

The chain is built from TRBV5-1 and TRBJ2-3; TCRdb designates TRBD2, a call that cannot be tested without DNA. CDR1 SGHRS and CDR2 YFSETQ come from the germline V gene. This CDR3 has 17 residues. CDR3 protein: CASSLAASGGSTDTQYF.

The rearrangement links TRBV7-3 to TRBJ1-2; the D gene TCRdb calls, TRBD1, cannot be checked with no DNA. Germline CDR1 is SGHTA and CDR2 is FQGTGA. The CDR3 covers 15 residues. CDR3 region: CASSSKPGQGYGYTF.

This chain joins TRBV4-2 and TRBJ2-3; absent DNA, TCRdb's TRBD1 call cannot be checked. Looked up from germline, CDR1 is LGHNA and CDR2 is YNFKEQ. The CDR3 runs 13 residues. CDR3 sequence: CASSQERGVTQYF.

The chain has TRBV11-3 and TRBJ2-1; with no DNA, the TCRdb D assignment of TRBD1 cannot be verified. The CDR3 has 15 amino acids. Germline CDR1 and CDR2: SGHNT and YENEEA. The CDR3 loop reads CASSWGRGPHTEQFF.

The chain has TRBV2 and TRBJ1-2; there is no DNA to check the TCRdb D call of TRBD1. Germline values: CDR1 SNHLY, CDR2 FYNNEI. The CDR3 runs 15 residues. CDR3 loop: CASSETGRSNYGHTF.

The rearrangement joins TRBV5-1 to TRBJ2-4; TCRdb lists TRBD1, though no DNA is available to test this call. Germline-derived CDR1 and CDR2 are SGHRS and YFSETQ. The CDR3 has 14 residues. The CDR3 spells CASSWGYRGNIQYF.

This chain's CDR3 is CASRAGTGVTGELFF. V usage is TRBV27 and J usage is TRBJ2-2; the TRBD1 assignment by TCRdb is unverifiable without DNA. Germline values: CDR1 MNHEY, CDR2 SMNVEV (reference sequence). The CDR3 runs 15 residues.

The V call is TRBV7-2, the J call TRBJ2-1; TCRdb returns TRBD1, unconfirmable since there is no DNA. Germline assignment: CDR1 SGHTA and CDR2 FQGNSA. This CDR3 region has 13 residues. Here the CDR3 reads CASSSRDSYEQFF. The full variable domain, with the rest looked up from reference TRBV7-2 and TRBJ2-1, is GAGVSQSPSNKVTEKGKDVELRCDPISGHTALYWYRQSLGQGLEFLIYFQGNSAPDKSGLPSDRFSAERTGGSVSTLTIQRTQQEDSAVYLCASSSRDSYEQFFGPGTRLTVL.

The chain couples TRBV5-5 to TRBJ2-7; TCRdb proposes TRBD1, but this gene call is untestable without DNA. Germline-derived CDR1 and CDR2 are SGHKS and YYEKEE (reference sequence). The length of the CDR3 is 13 residues. The CDR3 region is CASSERPAYEQYF.

The J gene is TRBJ2-3, the V gene TRBV29-1; as DNA is missing, the TRBD1 call by TCRdb cannot be tested. This CDR3 has 14 amino acids. Per the germline V gene, CDR1 is SQVTM and CDR2 is ANQGSEA. The CDR3 loop reads CSGSDRGQGRTQYF.

The chain couples TRBV29-1 to TRBJ2-1; checking the TCRdb D call of TRBD2 is not possible without DNA. In germline, CDR1 is SQVTM, CDR2 ANQGSEA. The CDR3 extends over 15 amino acids. CDR3: CSAPGTPYSYNEQFF.

The rearrangement links TRBV10-2 to TRBJ2-3. Germline loops: CDR1 WSHSY, CDR2 SAAADI. The CDR3 sequence is 12 residues long. The chain's CDR3 is CASSPYGDTQYF.

The chain carries TRBV11-2 and TRBJ2-5; as DNA is missing, the TRBD2 call by TCRdb cannot be tested. Germline values: CDR1 SGHAT, CDR2 FQNNGV. CDR3 size: 18 residues. The chain's CDR3 is CASSRRLAGGPGKETQYF. The variable domain in full, with the rest retrieved from reference TRBV11-2 and TRBJ2-5, is EAGVAQSPRYKIIEKRQSVAFWCNPISGHATLYWYQQILGQGPKLLIQFQNNGVVDDSQLPKDRFSAERLKGVDSTLKIQPAKLEDSAVYLCASSRRLAGGPGKETQYFGPGTRLLVL.

The chain links TRBV6-5 to TRBJ2-7. The germline gives CDR1 MNHEY, CDR2 SVGAGI. This CDR3 contains 13 residues. The CDR3 protein is CASSYGTPYEQYF.

The CDR3 here is CASSFSGLREGYEQYF. The rearrangement joins TRBV7-2 to TRBJ2-7; as DNA is missing, the TRBD2 call by TCRdb cannot be tested. Looked up from germline, CDR1 is SGHTA and CDR2 is FQGNSA. The CDR3 consists of 16 residues.

The V and J genes are TRBV5-1 and TRBJ2-3; TCRdb picks TRBD2, but there is no DNA to check that call. Germline CDR1 is SGHRS and CDR2 is YFSETQ. CDR3 length: 16 residues. This chain's CDR3 is CASSLALAGDSDTQYF.

The chain couples TRBV25-1 to TRBJ1-2; TCRdb's D gene call, TRBD1, goes unchecked for lack of DNA. Germline V gene lookup returns CDR1 MGHDK and CDR2 SYGVNS. The CDR3 runs to 14 residues. The CDR3 reads CASSDRTGGIGYTF.

This chain uses TRBV7-9 with TRBJ2-2; TCRdb lists TRBD1, though no DNA is available to test this call. The CDR3 length is 15 residues. Germline V gene data show CDR1 as SEHNR and CDR2 as FQNEAQ (reference sequence). CDR3: CASSLFGQGRGELFF.

The chain is built from TRBV4-3 and TRBJ1-5. The CDR3 extends over 18 amino acids. Germline V gives CDR1 LGHNA, CDR2 YSLEER. This chain's CDR3 is CASSQDLIGGGGNQPQHF.

The chain is built from TRBV20-1 and TRBJ2-7; with no DNA, the TCRdb D assignment of TRBD2 cannot be verified. The CDR3 is 14 amino acids. Germline V CDR1 and CDR2: DFQATT, SNEGSKA (reference sequence). This CDR3 reads CSASGLGQTYEQYF.

The gene calls are TRBV29-1 and TRBJ2-7; TCRdb selects TRBD1, and the lack of DNA leaves this call unchecked. CDR1 and CDR2 from the germline V gene are SQVTM and ANQGSEA. The CDR3 runs 13 residues. CDR3 sequence: CSVAGQKPYEQYF.

The rearrangement links TRBV4-2 to TRBJ2-5; TCRdb calls TRBD2, which cannot be checked without DNA. The CDR3 extends over 15 amino acids. CDR1 is LGHNA, CDR2 YNFKEQ, per germline. CDR3 sequence: CASSQGTSGVETQYF.

The rearrangement uses TRBV18 and TRBJ2-7; TCRdb calls TRBD1, which cannot be checked without DNA. Per germline, CDR1 KGHSH and CDR2 LQKENI. The CDR3 runs to 13 residues. The CDR3 spells CASSQIDSYEQYF. Complete variable domain (other parts from reference TRBV18 and TRBJ2-7): NAGVMQNPRHLVRRRGQEARLRCSPMKGHSHVYWYRQLPEEGLKFMVYLQKENIIDESGMPKERFSAEFPKEGPSILRIQQVVRGDSAAYFCASSQIDSYEQYFGPGTRLTVT.

This chain joins TRBV6-5 and TRBJ2-1; TCRdb gives TRBD2 as the D gene, but with no DNA this cannot be confirmed. From germline, CDR1 is MNHEY and CDR2 SVGAGI. This CDR3 is built from 16 residues. CDR3 loop: CASSYVSGGVYNEQFF.